These 2 T cell receptor beta chains were sequenced from one sample in a study of blood T cell repertoires in COVID-19. Sequencing used immunoSEQ multiplex PCR; TCRdb keeps in-frame clones, though not all of them. The sample carries around 89,000 clones, about two thirds recorded once. Sequencing input: peripheral blood. Every receptor here comes from an elderly woman with acute or convalescent COVID-19.

This chain connects TRBV4-2 to TRBJ1-6, with a tentative D call TRBD1 (6 bases). The ends were cut back, 4 bases at V and 14 bases at J, with 24 bases in the middle. Germline V gene data show CDR1 as LGHNA and CDR2 as YNFKEQ. The CDR3 totals 16 residues. The CDR3 sequence is CASSPPGALSGWALHF. CDR3 sequence (DNA): TGTGCCAGCAGCCCCCCAGGGGCTCTCTCCGGGTGGGCCCTCCACTTT.

The chain employs TRBV19 and TRBJ2-2; D call uncertain. V was trimmed by 6 bases and J by 5 bases, leaving 7 bases between them. Germline values: CDR1 LNHDA, CDR2 SQIVND (reference sequence). The CDR3 spans 12 residues. The CDR3 DNA reads as TGTGCCAGTAGCCCAGATACCGGGGAGCTGTTTTTT. Protein sequence: CASSPDTGELFF.